The source of this TCR beta chain is a study of blood T cell repertoires in COVID-19. This clone was seen only a few times. Trimming cost V 10 bases and J 5 bases, with 7 bases left between them. Germline-derived CDR1 and CDR2 are KGHDR and SFDVKD. The length of the CDR3 is 10 residues. Donors in Cohort 3 who had recovered were those with two negative PCRs, healthcare professional clearance, or resolution of their symptoms. Source study methods: Amplified reference gene primers provided the basis for estimating nucleated cell counts. Some clones are missing from TCRdb's copy, which holds only in-frame ones; the method was immunoSEQ multiplex PCR. D and trimming come from the DNA, and the V and J calls and clone size come from that table. There are a few hundred thousand clones in the sample; over 75% occur only once, and about 1% lies in the top ten.

Sequences were obtained from PBMCs or T cells enriched from blood (not recorded which). The genes are TRBV24-1 and TRBJ1-1, with D unclear. This sequence was found in a man younger than 30 who had recovered from COVID-19. The CDR3 DNA is TGTGCCACAAGCGAAACTGAAGCTTTCTTT. Encoded protein: CATSETEAFF.